This T cell receptor beta chain derives from a study of T cell changes during pregnancy in multiple sclerosis. The V and J ends lost 8 bases and 5 bases respectively, with 15 bases between them. This CDR3 contains 13 residues. CDR1 MNHNS and CDR2 SASEGT come from the germline V gene. TCRdb's table, derived via immunoSEQ multiplex PCR, lists solely in-frame clones and lacks some. The sample lists about 89,000 clones; 94% were seen once. This sequence was found in a female donor with multiple sclerosis, enrolled in a pregnancy study. The rearrangement links TRBV6-1 to TRBJ2-5, with D perhaps matching TRBD1 (6 bases). The sample consisted of peripheral blood, taken in the third trimester of pregnancy. The CDR3 spells CASHRAGVETQYF. The CDR3 nucleotides read TGTGCCAGCCACAGGGCCGGGGTGGAGACCCAGTACTTC.